The next 24 T cell receptor beta chains were all read from a single sample in a study of blood T cell repertoires in COVID-19 (dated by TCRdb to between 2020 and 2021). Library creation used the immunoSEQ multiplex PCR assay. Sourced from immuneACCESS, this table was stored by TCRdb with only in-frame sequences that have V and J called. A share of the clones is absent; for the studies checked, an unresolved V gene accounts for under half, and the remainder has no known explanation. Across this sample there are more than 200,000 clones, with 87% seen only once. In total, the top ten clones hold 7.2% of the sample. The sample taken for sequencing was PBMCs or T cells enriched from blood (not recorded which). These TCRs come from a man aged 25-45 years in a cohort exposed to, infected with or recovered from COVID-19 (not recorded which).

This chain uses TRBV28 with TRBJ1-2, with 7 positions matching TRBD1. The CDR3 spans 13 residues. With 1 base clipped from V and 7 bases from J, the junction kept 3 bases outside the gene matches. Germline CDR1 MDHEN, CDR2 SYDVKM. The CDR3 DNA follows: TGTGCCAGCAGTTTATCGGCAGGGGGTGGCTACACCTTC. Translated, it gives CASSLSAGGGYTF.

This clone was found many times. This sequence joins TRBV28 and TRBJ2-7, with D perhaps TRBD1 (6 bases). Germline V CDR1 and CDR2: MDHEN, SYDVKM. There are 19 residues in the CDR3. V gave up 3 bases and J gave up 0 bases, with 24 bases separating them. The CDR3: CASSFGDIRLTASSYEQYF. CDR3 in DNA: TGTGCCAGCAGTTTCGGGGACATCAGACTAACTGCGAGCTCCTACGAGCAGTACTTC.

The CDR3 loop is CASSPVSGRAPGELFF. In DNA form, the CDR3 reads TGCGCCAGCAGCCCCGTGAGCGGGAGGGCCCCCGGGGAGCTGTTTTTT. The rearrangement uses TRBV4-3 and TRBJ2-2; 10 bases align to TRBD2. This CDR3 is 16 amino acids long. Germline assignment: CDR1 LGHNA and CDR2 YSLEER. Unmatched junction bases numbered 8, after V lost 4 bases and J lost 6 bases.

The V call is TRBV27, the J call TRBJ2-1; D is unresolved. The V end lost 2 bases, the J end lost 6 bases, and 8 bases lay between the germline ends. CDR3 size: 13 residues. The germline V gene encodes CDR1 MNHEY and CDR2 SMNVEV (reference sequence). CDR3 in DNA: TGTGCCAGCAGTTTAGTCCCGGTCAATGAGCAGTTCTTC. It yields the protein CASSLVPVNEQFF.

The V call is TRBV10-3, the J call TRBJ2-6; TRBD1 agrees at 7 bases. V shed 2 bases and J 0 bases; nucleotides not matched to a gene: 4. The CDR3 totals 17 residues. CDR1 ENHRY and CDR2 SYGVKD come from the germline V gene. The DNA for the CDR3 is TGTGCCATCAGTGAGAGGACAGGCAGCTCTGGGGCCAACGTCCTGACTTTC. Its protein is CAISERTGSSGANVLTF.

V usage is TRBV5-1 and J usage is TRBJ2-1; TRBD2 aligns across 8 bases. Per the germline V gene, CDR1 is SGHRS and CDR2 is YFSETQ. The CDR3 sequence is 17 residues long. V gave up 4 bases and J gave up 9 bases; unmatched junction bases: 18. CDR3 nucleotide sequence: TGCGCCAGCAGCGCAGGATTGTTGGTAGCGGGAAGTGTTGAGCAGTTCTTC. Protein sequence: CASSAGLLVAGSVEQFF.

There are a few counts of this clone. The chain carries TRBV29-1 and TRBJ2-2; no definite D call. CDR3 length equals 13 residues. Germline CDR1 is SQVTM and CDR2 is ANQGSEA. V lost 7 bases and J lost 0, with 9 bases in between. The CDR3 nucleotides read TGCAGCGCTCACCAGACGAACACCGGGGAGCTGTTTTTT. This encodes CSAHQTNTGELFF.

The genes are TRBV28 and TRBJ2-7, with 7 bases lining up with TRBD1. This CDR3 contains 14 residues. V was clipped by 10 bases and J by 6 bases; unmatched bases: 15. Germline assignment: CDR1 MDHEN and CDR2 SYDVKM. The CDR3 spells CATEEGGLRGEQYF. The CDR3 nucleotides read TGTGCCACCGAGGAAGGGGGCTTACGGGGCGAGCAGTACTTC.

This clone was counted a single time. The chain employs TRBV6-5 and TRBJ2-7; 14 nucleotides agree with TRBD2. CDR3 size: 15 residues. In germline, CDR1 is MNHEY, CDR2 SVGAGI. Germline trimming cut 5 bases from V and 5 bases from J; bases unmatched to any gene: 5. CDR3 region: CASSKQGLAGDEQYF. CDR3 nucleotide sequence: TGTGCCAGCAGTAAACAGGGACTAGCGGGAGACGAGCAGTACTTC.

The V and J genes are TRBV9 and TRBJ2-1, with D tentatively TRBD2 (5 bases). Germline V gene data show CDR1 as SGDLS and CDR2 as YYNGEE. The CDR3 extends over 15 amino acids. The ends were cut back, 4 bases at V and 10 bases at J, with 21 bases in the middle. The CDR3 loop is CASSPRGALVGEQFF. In DNA form, the CDR3 reads TGTGCCAGCAGCCCTCGTGGAGCACTAGTGGGCGAGCAGTTCTTC. Full variable domain (missing parts from reference TRBV9 and TRBJ2-1): DSGVTQTPKHLITATGQRVTLRCSPRSGDLSVYWYQQSLDQGLQFLIQYYNGEERAKGNILERFSAQQFPDLHSELNLSSLELGDSALYFCASSPRGALVGEQFFGPGTRLTVL.

The chain combines TRBV5-4 with TRBJ1-4; 9 nucleotides line up with TRBD1. V shed 0 bases and J 1 base; nucleotides not matched to a gene: 10. The CDR3 has 19 amino acids. The germline gives CDR1 SGHNT, CDR2 YYREEE (reference sequence). The CDR3: CASSLAAGTGRITNEKLFF. The CDR3 DNA is TGTGCCAGCAGCTTGGCTGCCGGGACAGGGAGAATAACTAATGAAAAACTGTTTTTT.

The chain carries TRBV6-4 and TRBJ1-6; TRBD1 is a possible D gene (5 bases). The ends were cut back, 0 bases at V and 6 bases at J, with 6 bases in the middle. The CDR3 covers 14 residues. The germline gives CDR1 MRHNA, CDR2 SNTAGT. In nucleotides, the CDR3 is TGTGCCAGCAGTGACTCGGGGGGTAATTCACCCCTCCACTTT. Encoded protein: CASSDSGGNSPLHF.

This rearrangement joins TRBV10-2 to TRBJ2-7, with a tentative D call TRBD2 (5 bases). Germline values: CDR1 WSHSY, CDR2 SAAADI. V was trimmed by 6 bases and J by 5 bases, leaving 17 bases between them. This CDR3 contains 14 residues. The chain's CDR3 is CASRGTNFGNEQYF. In DNA, the CDR3 is TGCGCCAGCAGGGGAACCAATTTCGGGAACGAGCAGTACTTC.

The rearrangement links TRBV5-5 to TRBJ2-1; 8 bases map to TRBD2. The junction had 5 bases not matched to a gene; V was cut back by 0 bases and J by 6 bases. This CDR3 has 15 residues. The germline CDR1 and CDR2 sequences are SGHKS and YYEKEE (reference sequence). CDR3 sequence: CASSLAIAGPNEQFF. Here the CDR3 DNA reads TGTGCCAGCAGCTTGGCGATAGCGGGACCCAATGAGCAGTTCTTC.

V usage is TRBV11-2 and J usage is TRBJ2-1; D remains ambiguous. The CDR3 consists of 17 residues. The germline CDR1 and CDR2 sequences are SGHAT and FQNNGV. Trimming took 3 bases from V and 0 from J, leaving 15 bases between them. CDR3 DNA sequence: TGTGCCAGCAGCTTGAATTCCGTCAGAAGCTCCTACAATGAGCAGTTCTTC. Its translation: CASSLNSVRSSYNEQFF. Variable domain in full (rest from reference TRBV11-2 and TRBJ2-1): EAGVAQSPRYKIIEKRQSVAFWCNPISGHATLYWYQQILGQGPKLLIQFQNNGVVDDSQLPKDRFSAERLKGVDSTLKIQPAKLEDSAVYLCASSLNSVRSSYNEQFFGPGTRLTVL.

In DNA, the CDR3 is TGTGCCAGCAGCCGTGCCGGGACAGGGACGATCGCTTCACCCCTCCACTTT. Protein product: CASSRAGTGTIASPLHF. This rearrangement joins TRBV4-2 to TRBJ1-6, with TRBD1 identical over 9 bases. This CDR3 has 17 amino acids. Germline V gives CDR1 LGHNA, CDR2 YNFKEQ. The V gene end was trimmed by 4 bases and the J gene end by 9 bases; junction bases not matched to a gene: 13.

This chain connects TRBV27 to TRBJ2-1; 9 nucleotides align to TRBD2. V dropped 3 bases and J dropped 7; count of bases not matched to a gene: 16. The CDR3 has 18 residues. Per germline, CDR1 MNHEY and CDR2 SMNVEV (reference sequence). CDR3 in amino acids: CASSLRRLAGSLWNEQFF. The CDR3 coding sequence is TGTGCCAGCAGTTTGAGGAGGCTAGCGGGGAGCCTGTGGAATGAGCAGTTCTTC.

This chain joins TRBV9 and TRBJ2-5, with a possible D match to TRBD2 (6 bases). CDR1 and CDR2 from the germline V gene are SGDLS and YYNGEE. V lost 0 bases to trimming and J lost 4 bases, with 10 bases between them. This CDR3 has 14 amino acids. CDR3 region: CASSVAAGPETQYF. The CDR3 DNA reads as TGTGCCAGCAGCGTAGCGGCGGGACCAGAGACCCAGTACTTC.

The V call is TRBV7-2, the J call TRBJ1-5; tentatively, D is TRBD1 (5 bases). CDR1 and CDR2 from the germline V gene are SGHTA and FQGNSA. With 2 bases removed from V and 7 bases from J, the gap between germline ends came to 18 bases. CDR3 size: 16 residues. In nucleotides, the CDR3 is TGTGCCAGCAGCTTAACCCTGGGGAGGGGACGGCAGCCCCAGCATTTT. This encodes CASSLTLGRGRQPQHF.

The chain carries TRBV6-5 and TRBJ2-7, with TRBD2 identical over 10 bases. This CDR3 spans 13 amino acids. V shed 6 bases and J 10 bases; nucleotides not matched to a gene: 9. Germline CDR1 and CDR2: MNHEY and SVGAGI. The CDR3 DNA reads as TGTGCCAGCAGCCTTAGCGGGAGGCCGCACCAGTACTTC. Protein sequence: CASSLSGRPHQYF.

V gene TRBV19 combines with J gene TRBJ2-7; weak D call: TRBD1 (6 bases). The CDR3 contains 14 residues. Germline assignment: CDR1 LNHDA and CDR2 SQIVND (reference sequence). V lost 5 bases to trimming and J lost 1 base, with 12 bases between them. The CDR3, as DNA: TGTGCCAGTAGTGTCGGACAGTCATCCTACGAGCAGTACTTC. It translates to CASSVGQSSYEQYF.

V usage is TRBV10-2 and J usage is TRBJ1-3; 7 bases map to TRBD1. CDR1 WSHSY and CDR2 SAAADI come from the germline V gene. V shed 2 bases, J shed 2 bases, and the junction held 0 bases outside the gene matches. The CDR3 length is 14 residues. The CDR3 here is CASSEQGAGNTIYF. For the CDR3, the DNA is TGCGCCAGCAGTGAGCAGGGGGCTGGAAACACCATATATTTT.

The chain uses TRBV29-1 and TRBJ1-2; a weak D match, TRBD1 (6 bases). The germline V gene encodes CDR1 SQVTM and CDR2 ANQGSEA. V gave up 7 bases and J gave up 0 bases, with 12 bases separating them. The CDR3 totals 13 residues. CDR3 bases: TGCAGCGCTCTCAGGGGTACTAACTATGGCTACACCTTC. Translation: CSALRGTNYGYTF.

The chain uses TRBV19 and TRBJ2-5; D may be TRBD1 (5 bases). With 5 bases removed from V and 0 bases from J, the gap between germline ends came to 13 bases. The CDR3 has 15 amino acids. Germline CDR1 reads LNHDA; CDR2 reads SQIVND (reference sequence). The CDR3 sequence is CASSATATYQETQYF. The CDR3 DNA reads as TGTGCCAGTAGTGCGACAGCTACGTACCAAGAGACCCAGTACTTC.